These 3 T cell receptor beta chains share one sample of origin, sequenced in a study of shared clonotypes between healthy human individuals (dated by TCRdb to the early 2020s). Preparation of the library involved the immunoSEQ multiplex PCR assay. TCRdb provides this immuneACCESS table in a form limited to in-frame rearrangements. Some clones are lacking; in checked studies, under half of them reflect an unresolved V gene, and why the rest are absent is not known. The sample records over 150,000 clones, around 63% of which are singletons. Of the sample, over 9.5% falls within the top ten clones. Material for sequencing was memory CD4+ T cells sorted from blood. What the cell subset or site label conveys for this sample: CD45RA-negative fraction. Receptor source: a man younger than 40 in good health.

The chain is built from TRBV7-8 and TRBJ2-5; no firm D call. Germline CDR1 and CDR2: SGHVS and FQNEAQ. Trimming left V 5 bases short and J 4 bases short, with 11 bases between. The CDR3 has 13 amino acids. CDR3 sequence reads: CASSPWTGETQYF. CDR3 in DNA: TGTGCCAGCAGCCCATGGACGGGAGAGACCCAGTACTTC.

Here the CDR3 DNA reads TGTGCCAGCAGCGGCACTAGCGGCAGACGTAACAATGAGCAGTTCTTC. Amino acids: CASSGTSGRRNNEQFF. The chain joins TRBV5-4 to TRBJ2-1; 8 bases are a match to TRBD2. Per the germline V gene, CDR1 is SGHNT and CDR2 is YYREEE (reference sequence). The CDR3 consists of 16 residues. V lost 4 bases and J lost 5; bases outside the gene matches: 11.

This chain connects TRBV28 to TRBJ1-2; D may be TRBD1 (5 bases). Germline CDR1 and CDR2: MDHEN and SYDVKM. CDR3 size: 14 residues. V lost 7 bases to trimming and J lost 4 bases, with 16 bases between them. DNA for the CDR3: TGTGCCAGCACTCCCGACAGCAAACCCTATGGCTACACCTTC. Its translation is CASTPDSKPYGYTF.